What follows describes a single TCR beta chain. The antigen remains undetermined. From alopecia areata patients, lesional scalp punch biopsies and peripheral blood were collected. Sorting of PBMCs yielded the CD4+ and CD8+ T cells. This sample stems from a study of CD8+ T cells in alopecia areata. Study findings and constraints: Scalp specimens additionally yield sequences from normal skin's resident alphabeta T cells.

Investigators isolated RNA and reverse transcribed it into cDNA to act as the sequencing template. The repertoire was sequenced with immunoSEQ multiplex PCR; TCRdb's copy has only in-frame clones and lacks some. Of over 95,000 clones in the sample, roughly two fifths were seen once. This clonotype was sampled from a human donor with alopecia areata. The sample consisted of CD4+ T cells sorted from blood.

This chain's CDR3 is CSVVGAGGGETQYF. Written as DNA, the CDR3 is TGCAGCGTTGTTGGGGCGGGAGGGGGAGAGACCCAGTACTTC. The chain combines TRBV29-1 with TRBJ2-5; 9 positions match TRBD2. The J segment lost 4 bases and the V segment lost 4 bases, leaving 7 bases of the junction unmatched. The V gene's germline CDR1 is SQVTM and CDR2 ANQGSEA. This CDR3 is built from 14 residues. Variable domain in full (rest from reference TRBV29-1 and TRBJ2-5): SAVISQKPSRDICQRGTSLTIQCQVDSQVTMMFWYRQQPGQSLTLIATANQGSEATYESGFVIDKFPISRPNLTFSTLTVSNMSPEDSSIYLCSVVGAGGGETQYFGPGTRLLVL.